This T cell receptor beta chain was identified in a study of T cell responses to AZD1222 COVID-19 vaccine. General study points: Donors skewed white British and female; clonal diversity was possibly underestimated.

Repertoires were generated with immunoSEQ multiplex PCR, while TCRdb's copy carries only in-frame clones and drops some. The repertoire holds about 180,000 clones, almost 90% seen once, with about 9.9% in the top ten. On this clone itself: Its antigen remains unidentified.

The sample in question was peripheral blood, obtained 28 days after the second AZD1222 dose. The sequence was obtained from an adult who received the AZD1222 COVID-19 vaccine.

The CDR3: CASSSLAGVETQYF. In DNA form, the CDR3 reads TGTGCCAGCAGCTCACTAGCGGGGGTAGAGACCCAGTACTTC. The genes are TRBV3-1 (or the pseudogene TRBV3-2) and TRBJ2-5, with 11 nucleotides matching TRBD2. J was trimmed by 4 bases and V by 5 bases; bases with no gene match: 3. Germline V gives CDR1 LGHDT, CDR2 YNNKEL (reference sequence). The CDR3 contains 14 residues.